Presented here are 17 T cell receptor beta chains from one specimen sequenced in a study of Ad26.COV2.S vaccination and SARS-CoV-2 variants. Clones were sequenced by immunoSEQ multiplex PCR, and TCRdb holds only the in-frame ones, with some missing. This sample has around 310,000 clones, with about nine tenths found just once. The treatment denotes: roughly 19 received Ad26.COV2.S at low or high dose, single or two shots; a few received placebo; per-sample allocation not given. Samples came from day 63 after the first vaccine or placebo injection. The sequences come from peripheral blood, collected in a trial of Ad26.COV2.S vaccine versus placebo. The receptors stem from a person between 18 and 65 years old who received the Ad26.COV2.S COVID-19 vaccine or a placebo.

The chain links TRBV18 to TRBJ1-2; TRBD1 is a possible D gene (6 bases). Germline CDR1 is KGHSH and CDR2 is LQKENI. This CDR3 has 17 amino acids. With 5 bases removed from V and 1 base from J, the gap between germline ends came to 20 bases. CDR3 in amino acids: CASSSNPSGDINYGYTF. In DNA form, the CDR3 reads TGTGCCAGCTCATCCAACCCCTCAGGGGATATTAACTATGGCTACACCTTC.

The genes are TRBV7-8 and TRBJ1-5, with D maybe TRBD1 (6 bases). V gave up 2 bases and J gave up 3 bases, with 11 bases separating them. The germline gives CDR1 SGHVS, CDR2 FQNEAQ. CDR3 length: 15 residues. In nucleotides, the CDR3 is TGTGCCAGCAGCTTAAGGGCAGGGGTCAATCAGCCCCAGCATTTT. This translates into CASSLRAGVNQPQHF.

The genes are TRBV5-4 and TRBJ1-2; 7 bases fit TRBD1. CDR3 length: 14 amino acids. The V and J ends lost 3 bases and 5 bases, in that order; junction bases with no gene match: 7. Per the germline V gene, CDR1 is SGHNT and CDR2 is YYREEE (reference sequence). CDR3 residues: CASSSQQGLYGYTF. For the CDR3, the DNA is TGTGCCAGCAGCTCACAACAGGGGTTGTATGGCTACACCTTC.

The gene calls are TRBV29-1 and TRBJ2-2, with D tentatively TRBD1 (6 bases). This CDR3 is built from 15 residues. Germline V gene lookup returns CDR1 SQVTM and CDR2 ANQGSEA. The V gene lost 6 bases and the J gene lost 0 bases, with 14 bases spanning the gap. DNA of the CDR3: TGCAGCGTCTACATTGGGACATCGAACACCGGGGAGCTGTTTTTT. As protein: CSVYIGTSNTGELFF.

This chain links TRBV9 with TRBJ1-1; D is uncertain. The V gene's germline CDR1 is SGDLS and CDR2 YYNGEE. The CDR3 length is 15 residues. The V end lost 4 bases, the J end lost 2 bases, and 15 bases lay between the germline ends. CDR3 bases: TGTGCCAGCAGCCCCCCAGAGTACCTCAACACTGAAGCTTTCTTT. It is translated as CASSPPEYLNTEAFF.

The chain joins TRBV12-3 or TRBV12-4 to TRBJ2-3; D remains unclear. Trimming pared 3 bases from V and 6 bases from J, leaving 4 bases between. The length of the CDR3 is 11 residues. The CDR3 coding sequence is TGTGCCAGCAGTTTCTGGGATACGCAGTATTTT. Translating it yields CASSFWDTQYF.

The genes are TRBV11-2 and TRBJ2-5; no clear D gene. Looked up from germline, CDR1 is SGHAT and CDR2 is FQNNGV. Trimming stripped 1 base from V and 5 bases from J, with 2 bases between. The CDR3 is made up of 11 amino acids. The chain's CDR3 is CASSLAETQYF. As DNA, the CDR3 is TGTGCCAGCAGCTTAGCGGAGACCCAGTACTTC.

The chain has TRBV27 and TRBJ1-2; 7 nucleotides align to TRBD1. Trimming cost V 4 bases and J 10 bases; bases outside gene matches: 6. The germline CDR1 and CDR2 sequences are MNHEY and SMNVEV (reference sequence). The CDR3 sequence is 12 residues long. For the CDR3, the DNA is TGTGCCAGCAGTTCTACAGGGGACCCCTACACCTTC. It is translated as CASSSTGDPYTF.

V is TRBV30 and J is TRBJ2-1; 9 bases agree with TRBD2. The length of the CDR3 is 13 residues. The V gene end was trimmed by 6 bases and the J gene end by 9 bases; junction bases not matched to a gene: 9. CDR1 and CDR2 (germline): GTSNPN, SVGIG (reference sequence). CDR3 in amino acids: CACPGLAGFEQFF. CDR3 bases: TGTGCCTGCCCCGGGCTAGCGGGGTTTGAGCAGTTCTTC.

V and J are TRBV29-1 and TRBJ2-2; TRBD2 aligns across 12 bases. Trimming removed 7 bases from V and 3 bases from J; junction bases left unmatched: 3. Germline CDR1 reads SQVTM; CDR2 reads ANQGSEA. This CDR3 contains 14 residues. CDR3 sequence reads: CSASSGRDTGELFF. The CDR3 bases are TGCAGCGCTTCTAGCGGGAGGGACACCGGGGAGCTGTTTTTT.

The chain links TRBV6-2 or TRBV6-3 to TRBJ1-2; D gene unclear. Trimming cost V 4 bases and J 3 bases, with 15 bases left between them. The CDR3 consists of 15 residues. Germline assignment: CDR1 MNHEY and CDR2 SVGEGT. The CDR3 nucleotides are TGTGCCAGCAGTTCCCCGGTCCCGGGCGACTATGGCTACACCTTC. This gives the protein CASSSPVPGDYGYTF.

The chain couples TRBV18 to TRBJ2-2; no definite D call. Germline loops: CDR1 KGHSH, CDR2 LQKENI. V was trimmed by 3 bases and J by 0 bases, leaving 8 bases between them. The CDR3 spans 15 residues. The CDR3 DNA sequence: TGTGCCAGCTCACCTATGGACCCGAACACCGGGGAGCTGTTTTTT. It translates to CASSPMDPNTGELFF.

The CDR3 is CASSLGATDTQYF. The CDR3 coding sequence is TGTGCCAGCAGCTTAGGAGCCACAGATACGCAGTATTTT. This rearrangement joins TRBV7-2 to TRBJ2-3; D gene unclear. The CDR3 runs 13 residues. With 1 base removed from V and 2 bases from J, the gap between germline ends came to 4 bases. The V gene's germline CDR1 is SGHTA and CDR2 FQGNSA.

The chain links TRBV6-6 to TRBJ2-7, with D perhaps matching TRBD2 (6 bases). V lost 4 bases, J lost 5 bases, and 18 bases lay in between. CDR1 is MNHNY, CDR2 SVGAGI, per germline (reference sequence). The CDR3 consists of 15 residues. CDR3 sequence (DNA): TGTGCCAGCAGTTCGGGGGACGTTGGCGGAAACGAGCAGTACTTC. It codes for CASSSGDVGGNEQYF.

The chain is built from TRBV19 and TRBJ2-3, with 10 positions matching TRBD1. J gave up 5 bases and V 3 bases, and 2 bases lay outside the gene matches. Germline values: CDR1 LNHDA, CDR2 SQIVND (reference sequence). The CDR3 extends over 14 amino acids. The CDR3: CASSMDRGKDTQYF. The DNA of the CDR3 is TGTGCCAGTAGTATGGACAGGGGGAAAGATACGCAGTATTTT.

The CDR3 spells CASLQQGYTEAFF. CDR3 nucleotides: TGTGCCAGCTTACAACAGGGTTATACTGAAGCTTTCTTT. The rearrangement joins TRBV25-1 to TRBJ1-1, with D maybe TRBD1 (6 bases). With 8 bases removed from V and 5 bases from J, the gap between germline ends came to 15 bases. The CDR3 runs 13 residues. Germline V lookup: CDR1 MGHDK, CDR2 SYGVNS.

This rearrangement joins TRBV12-3 or TRBV12-4 to TRBJ2-3; D remains ambiguous. The V end was cut by 5 bases, the J end by 5 bases, with 5 bases between. The length of the CDR3 is 11 residues. DNA for the CDR3: TGTGCCAGCAGTCACCTAGATACGCAGTATTTT. As protein: CASSHLDTQYF.